One and the same sample provided the 9 T cell receptor beta chains below, sequenced in a study of PD-1 blockade in classical Hodgkin lymphoma. Assay used: immunoSEQ multiplex PCR; TCRdb lists only in-frame clones, some missing. This sample yields over 15,000 clones, of which approximately 68% are seen a single time; roughly 8% belongs to the top ten. Brentuximab vedotin exposure varied among the patients, all of whom had relapsed after autologous stem cell transplantation. Sequences were derived from peripheral blood mononuclear cells (PBMCs), sampled before the second cycle of nivolumab. All receptors derive from a human donor with classical Hodgkin lymphoma.

The chain has TRBV19 and TRBJ1-5; the match to TRBD1 covers 8 bases. V lost 4 bases, J lost 0 bases, and 5 bases stayed unmatched. This CDR3 contains 16 residues. Germline V gene sequence: CDR1 LNHDA, CDR2 SQIVND (reference sequence). In DNA, the CDR3 is TGTGCCAGTAGTAACCGACAGGGGAATAGCAATCAGCCCCAGCATTTT. This gives the protein CASSNRQGNSNQPQHF.

V and J are TRBV18 and TRBJ1-1, with D tentatively TRBD1 (5 bases). There are 16 residues in the CDR3. Between the trimmed V and J ends, which lost 4 bases and 3 bases, there was a span of 18 bases. Looked up from germline, CDR1 is KGHSH and CDR2 is LQKENI. Here the CDR3 DNA reads TGTGCCAGCTCACTCACGCCCGGGCCGGGGGACACTGAAGCTTTCTTT. Its protein product is CASSLTPGPGDTEAFF.

The DNA of the CDR3 is TGTGCCAGCAGCGCGGGACACCAGAGCTCCTATAATTCACCCCTCCACTTT. This codes for CASSAGHQSSYNSPLHF. The V and J genes are TRBV4-2 and TRBJ1-6, with D tentatively TRBD1 (6 bases). The CDR3 is made up of 17 amino acids. The germline V and J ends were trimmed by 5 bases and 0 bases, with 14 bases remaining between them. CDR1 LGHNA and CDR2 YNFKEQ come from the germline V gene.

This rearrangement joins TRBV7-2 to TRBJ1-1; TRBD1 matches at 7 bases. CDR3 length equals 16 residues. V lost 5 bases to trimming and J lost 0 bases; unmatched junction nucleotides: 9. The germline gives CDR1 SGHTA, CDR2 FQGNSA. CDR3 amino acids: CASSVRTGPLNTEAFF. The DNA of the CDR3 is TGTGCCAGCAGCGTAAGGACAGGCCCTTTGAACACTGAAGCTTTCTTT.

The chain joins TRBV30 to TRBJ1-2; 10 bases map to TRBD1. In germline, CDR1 is GTSNPN, CDR2 SVGIG (reference sequence). The trim removed 0 bases at V and 6 bases at J, leaving 7 bases unmatched. The CDR3 contains 15 residues. This CDR3 reads CAWSVGYGTGDGYTF. The DNA for the CDR3 is TGTGCCTGGAGTGTGGGCTACGGGACAGGGGATGGCTACACCTTC.

This clone was recorded once. The chain employs TRBV16 and TRBJ2-7; possibly TRBD2 for D (6 bases). Per the germline V gene, CDR1 is KGHSY and CDR2 is FQNENV. V dropped 2 bases and J dropped 2 bases, with 10 bases sitting between them. CDR3 length: 14 residues. The CDR3, as DNA: TGTGCCAGCAGCCAAGTCGGCGGGACCTACGAGCAGTACTTC. This codes for CASSQVGGTYEQYF.

This chain links TRBV6-6 with TRBJ2-3; D is ambiguous. V was shortened by 2 bases and J by 2 bases, with 8 bases between the two germline ends. Germline-derived CDR1 and CDR2 are MNHNY and SVGAGI (reference sequence). This CDR3 contains 14 residues. CDR3 nucleotide sequence: TGTGCCAGCAGTTACGGGCAGTTCACAGATACGCAGTATTTT. Amino acid sequence: CASSYGQFTDTQYF.

The chain carries TRBV11-2 and TRBJ1-5; D remains ambiguous. The CDR3 totals 15 residues. V lost 2 bases and J lost 7, with 15 bases in between. The germline V gene has CDR1 SGHAT and CDR2 FQNNGV. In DNA, the CDR3 is TGTGCCAGCAGCTTAACCCCCACCCCAAACCAGCCCCAGCATTTT. Its translation: CASSLTPTPNQPQHF.

The chain is built from TRBV28 and TRBJ1-2, with D maybe TRBD1 (5 bases). The CDR3 consists of 17 residues. V dropped 2 bases and J dropped 2 bases, with 18 bases sitting between them. In germline, CDR1 is MDHEN, CDR2 SYDVKM. The CDR3 DNA reads as TGTGCCAGCAGTTTAAATTACCTAGGGGTCACAAACTATGGCTACACCTTC. Translated, it gives CASSLNYLGVTNYGYTF.